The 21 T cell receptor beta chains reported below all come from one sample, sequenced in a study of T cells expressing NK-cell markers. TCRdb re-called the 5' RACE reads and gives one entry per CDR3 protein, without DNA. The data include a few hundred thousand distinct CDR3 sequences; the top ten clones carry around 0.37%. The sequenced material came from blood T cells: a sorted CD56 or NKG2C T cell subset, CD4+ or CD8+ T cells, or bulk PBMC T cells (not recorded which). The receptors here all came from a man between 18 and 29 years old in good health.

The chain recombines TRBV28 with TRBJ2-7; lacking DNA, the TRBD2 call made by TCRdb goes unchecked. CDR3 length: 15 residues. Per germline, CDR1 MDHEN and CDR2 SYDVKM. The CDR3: CASSSLAGGPYEQYF.

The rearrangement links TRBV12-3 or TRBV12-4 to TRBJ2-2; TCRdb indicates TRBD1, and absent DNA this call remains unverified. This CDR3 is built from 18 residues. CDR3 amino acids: CASRPDRGSFANTGELFF.

CDR3 amino acids: CASSEQGIGEQFF. The V call is TRBV25-1, the J call TRBJ2-1; TCRdb's assignment of TRBD1 cannot be checked, as there is no DNA. CDR3 length: 13 amino acids. Germline CDR1 MGHDK, CDR2 SYGVNS.

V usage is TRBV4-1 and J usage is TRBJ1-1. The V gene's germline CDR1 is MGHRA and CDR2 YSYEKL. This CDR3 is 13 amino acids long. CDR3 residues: CASSQVRDTEAFF.

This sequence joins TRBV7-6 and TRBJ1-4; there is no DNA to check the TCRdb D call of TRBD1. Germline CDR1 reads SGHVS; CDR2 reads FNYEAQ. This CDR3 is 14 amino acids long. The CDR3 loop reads CASSLFGGNEKLFF.

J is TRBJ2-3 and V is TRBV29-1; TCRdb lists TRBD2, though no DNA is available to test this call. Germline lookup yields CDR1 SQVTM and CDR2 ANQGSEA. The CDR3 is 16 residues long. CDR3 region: CSVPKTSGRQADTQYF.

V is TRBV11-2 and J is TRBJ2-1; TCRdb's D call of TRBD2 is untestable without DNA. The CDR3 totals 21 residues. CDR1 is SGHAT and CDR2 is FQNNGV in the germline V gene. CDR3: CASSNTSTSGRDQVTYNEQFF.

CDR3 region: CASSLAQASGKDTQYF. V is TRBV12-3 or TRBV12-4 and J is TRBJ2-3; TCRdb gives TRBD2 as the D gene, but with no DNA this cannot be confirmed. The length of the CDR3 is 16 residues.

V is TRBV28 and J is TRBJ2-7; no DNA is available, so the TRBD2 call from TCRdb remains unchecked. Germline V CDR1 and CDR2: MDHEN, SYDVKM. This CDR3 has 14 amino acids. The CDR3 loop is CASSNSGSLYEQYF.

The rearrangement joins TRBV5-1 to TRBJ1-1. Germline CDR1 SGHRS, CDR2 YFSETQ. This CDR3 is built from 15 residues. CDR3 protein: CASSAPNRGGTEAFF.

The CDR3 loop is CASSDSRRGGRQFF. The V call is TRBV6-4, the J call TRBJ2-1. The CDR3 extends over 14 amino acids. The germline gives CDR1 MRHNA, CDR2 SNTAGT.

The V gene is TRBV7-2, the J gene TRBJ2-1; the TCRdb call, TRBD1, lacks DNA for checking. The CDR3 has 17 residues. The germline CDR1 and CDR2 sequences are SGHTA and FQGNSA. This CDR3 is CASSTRDSLSSYNEQFF. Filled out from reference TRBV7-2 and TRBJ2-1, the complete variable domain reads GAGVSQSPSNKVTEKGKDVELRCDPISGHTALYWYRQSLGQGLEFLIYFQGNSAPDKSGLPSDRFSAERTGGSVSTLTIQRTQQEDSAVYLCASSTRDSLSSYNEQFFGPGTRLTVL.

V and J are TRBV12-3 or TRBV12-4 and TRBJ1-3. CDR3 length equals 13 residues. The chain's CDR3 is CASSARTGSTIYF.

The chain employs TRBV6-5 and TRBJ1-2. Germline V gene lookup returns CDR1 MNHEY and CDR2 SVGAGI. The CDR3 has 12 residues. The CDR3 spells CASSYRGPPYTF.

CDR3 protein: CSARVVSGSLNTQYF. This chain links TRBV20-1 with TRBJ2-3; TCRdb returns TRBD2, unconfirmable since there is no DNA. Germline CDR1 reads DFQATT; CDR2 reads SNEGSKA (reference sequence). This CDR3 region has 15 residues.

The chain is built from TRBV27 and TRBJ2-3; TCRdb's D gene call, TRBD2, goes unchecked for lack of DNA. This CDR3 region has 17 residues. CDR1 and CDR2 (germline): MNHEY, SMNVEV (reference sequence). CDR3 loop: CASSSASSDLSTDTQYF.

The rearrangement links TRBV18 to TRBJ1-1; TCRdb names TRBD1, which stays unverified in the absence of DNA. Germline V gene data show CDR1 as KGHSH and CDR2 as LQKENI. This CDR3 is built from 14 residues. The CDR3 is CASSTGQLRTEAFF.

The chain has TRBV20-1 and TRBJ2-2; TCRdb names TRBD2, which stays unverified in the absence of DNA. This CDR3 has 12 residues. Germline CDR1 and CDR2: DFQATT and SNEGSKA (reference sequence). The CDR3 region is CSAARGSGELFF.

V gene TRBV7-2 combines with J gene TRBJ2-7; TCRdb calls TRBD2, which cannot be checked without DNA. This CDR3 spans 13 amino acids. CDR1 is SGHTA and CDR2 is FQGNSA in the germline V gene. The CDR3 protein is CASSSPLSGEQYF.

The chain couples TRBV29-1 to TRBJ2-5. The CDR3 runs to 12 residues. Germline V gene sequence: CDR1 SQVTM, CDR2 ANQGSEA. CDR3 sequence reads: CSVVRVKETQYF.

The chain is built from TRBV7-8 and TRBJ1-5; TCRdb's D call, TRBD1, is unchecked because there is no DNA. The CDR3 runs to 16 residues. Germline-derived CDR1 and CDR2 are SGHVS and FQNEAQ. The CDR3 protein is CASSLAGGTGGQPQHF.